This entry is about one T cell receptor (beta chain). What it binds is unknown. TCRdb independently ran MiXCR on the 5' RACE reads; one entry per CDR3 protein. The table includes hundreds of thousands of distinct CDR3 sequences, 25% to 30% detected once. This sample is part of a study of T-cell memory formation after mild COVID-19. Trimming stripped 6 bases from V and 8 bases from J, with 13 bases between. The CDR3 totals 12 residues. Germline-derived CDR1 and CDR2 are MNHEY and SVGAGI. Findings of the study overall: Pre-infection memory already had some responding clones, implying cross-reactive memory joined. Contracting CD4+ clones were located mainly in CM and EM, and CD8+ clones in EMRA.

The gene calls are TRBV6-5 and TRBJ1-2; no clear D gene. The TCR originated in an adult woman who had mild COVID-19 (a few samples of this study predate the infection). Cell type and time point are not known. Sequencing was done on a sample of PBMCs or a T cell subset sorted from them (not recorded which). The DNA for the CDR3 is TGTGCCAGCAGATCAGCGGGGAGGGGCTACACCTTC. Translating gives CASRSAGRGYTF.